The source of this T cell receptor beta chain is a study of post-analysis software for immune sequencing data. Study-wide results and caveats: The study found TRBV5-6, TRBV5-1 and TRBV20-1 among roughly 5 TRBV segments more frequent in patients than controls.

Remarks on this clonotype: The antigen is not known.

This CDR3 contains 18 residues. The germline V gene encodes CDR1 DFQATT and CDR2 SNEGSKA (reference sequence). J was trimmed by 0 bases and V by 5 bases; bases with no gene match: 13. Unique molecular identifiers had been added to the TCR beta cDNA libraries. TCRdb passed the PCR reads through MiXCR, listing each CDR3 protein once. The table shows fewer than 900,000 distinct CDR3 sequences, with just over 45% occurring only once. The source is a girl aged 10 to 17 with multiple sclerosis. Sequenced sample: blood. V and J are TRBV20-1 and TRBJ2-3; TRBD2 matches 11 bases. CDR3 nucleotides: TGCAGTGCTTTTCTACTAGCGGGAGATCCCATTAGCACAGATACGCAGTATTTT. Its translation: CSAFLLAGDPISTDTQYF.